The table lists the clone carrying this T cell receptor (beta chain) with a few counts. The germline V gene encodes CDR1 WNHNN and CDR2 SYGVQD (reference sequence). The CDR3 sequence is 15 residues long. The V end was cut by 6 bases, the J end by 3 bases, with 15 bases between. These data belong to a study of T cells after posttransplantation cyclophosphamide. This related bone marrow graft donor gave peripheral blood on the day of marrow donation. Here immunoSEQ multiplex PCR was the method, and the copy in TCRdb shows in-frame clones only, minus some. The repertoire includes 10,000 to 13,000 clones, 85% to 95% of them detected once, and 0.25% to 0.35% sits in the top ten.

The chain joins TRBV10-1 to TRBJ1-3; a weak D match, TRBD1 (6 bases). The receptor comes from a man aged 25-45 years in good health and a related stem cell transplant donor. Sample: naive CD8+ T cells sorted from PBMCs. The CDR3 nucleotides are TGCGCCAGCAGCACACAGGGAGAAGGTGGAAACACCATATATTTT. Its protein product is CASSTQGEGGNTIYF.